This T cell receptor (beta chain) was identified during a study of cytotoxic CD8 clonotypes in ibrutinib-treated CLL. Study-level information: Responses: approximately 25 partial, 2 complete; after median approximately 68 months, about 15 stayed remitted, around twelve progressed.

Sequencing used immunoSEQ multiplex PCR; TCRdb keeps in-frame clones, though not all of them. The sample holds roughly 200,000 clones, 60% to 80% seen once. The study, taken as a whole, reports: T-cell clonality at baseline went above that of age-matched healthy donors and rose and fell with circulating CD8+ T-cell counts.

The sample holds a few counts of this clone. Its target is unknown. Germline V gene data show CDR1 as SGDLS and CDR2 as YYNGEE. The V gene lost 1 base and the J gene lost 5 bases, with 8 bases spanning the gap. CDR3 size: 13 residues. The chain is built from TRBV9 and TRBJ2-3, with no clear D. The TCR comes from a human donor with chronic lymphocytic leukemia. The sequenced sample was PBMCs, obtained after 12 months of ibrutinib treatment. CDR3 DNA sequence: TGTGCCAGCAGCGTATCCTTGATAGATACGCAGTATTTT. Residues: CASSVSLIDTQYF.